The entry that follows covers one T cell receptor (beta chain) sequence. Its antigen is currently unknown. Libraries were prepared by immunoSEQ multiplex PCR; TCRdb keeps only in-frame clonotypes and omits some of them. The table includes approximately 26,000 clones, roughly 77% detected once. The ends were cut back, 2 bases at V and 2 bases at J, with 1 base in the middle. The CDR3 sequence is 11 residues long. CDR1 SGHVS and CDR2 FQNEAQ come from the germline V gene. This sample is drawn from a study of PD-1 blockade in classical Hodgkin lymphoma. This sample's time point: cycle 4 day 1 (C4D1), after 5 to 7 weeks of nivolumab. The patients all showed relapse after autologous stem cell transplantation, while their brentuximab vedotin exposure varied. Study-level findings and limits: Reports described newly diagnosed patients as having lower baseline TCR diversity than healthy donors. Diversity similar to that of newly diagnosed patients was seen at baseline in complete responders.

The chain couples TRBV7-8 to TRBJ2-7; D remains unclear. The clonotype comes from a human donor with classical Hodgkin lymphoma. The input for sequencing was peripheral blood mononuclear cells (PBMCs), taken before the fourth cycle of nivolumab. In DNA, the CDR3 is TGTGCCAGCAGCTTAACCTACGAGCAGTACTTC. Its protein is CASSLTYEQYF.